The following is a T cell receptor (beta chain) sequence with its context. This entry is derived from a study of T cell changes during pregnancy in multiple sclerosis. TCRdb's table, derived via immunoSEQ multiplex PCR, lists solely in-frame clones and lacks some. The sample records about 59,000 clones, 90% to 95% being singletons. This CDR3 contains 11 residues. V was clipped by 2 bases and J by 11 bases, with 9 bases between them. CDR1 and CDR2 from the germline V gene are MNHEY and SVGAGI. The sample here was peripheral blood, taken before pregnancy. This receptor was obtained from a female donor with multiple sclerosis, enrolled in a pregnancy study. The rearrangement uses TRBV6-5 and TRBJ1-1, with no clear D. The CDR3 sequence: CASSYGGRAFF. The DNA of the CDR3 is TGTGCCAGCAGTTACGGAGGGAGGGCTTTCTTT.